The rows below give T cell receptor beta chains drawn from one sample of a study of blood T cell repertoires in COVID-19. Sequenced by immunoSEQ multiplex PCR; TCRdb stores in-frame clones only, minus some. The data contain roughly 180,000 clones, roughly 86% of them singletons. The sequenced sample consisted of peripheral blood. The receptors were sampled from a man between 18 and 29 years old with acute or convalescent COVID-19. The CDR3 runs from the conserved cysteine through the conserved F or W. A D gene is named only where the DNA matches it firmly. The size entry is marked missing in some rows and otherwise reads once, few, many or a size class.

>NA|NA|TRBJ1-1|TRBV21-1
CASSKARGTLNTEAFF
TGTGCCAGCAGCAAAGCTAGGGGGACCCTGAACACTGAAGCTTTCTTT
>once|TRBD2|TRBJ2-1|TRBV7-2
CASSTTGTSGSNEQFF
TGTGCCAGCAGCACGACCGGGACTAGCGGCTCCAATGAGCAGTTCTTC
>NA|NA|TRBJ1-4|TRBV28
CASKTGGAANEKLFF
TGTGCCAGCAAAACGGGGGGGGCCGCTAATGAAAAACTGTTTTTT
>once|TRBD1|TRBJ1-2|TRBV28
CASSITGTVVYGYTF
TGTGCCAGCAGCATTACCGGGACAGTAGTCTATGGCTACACCTTC
>once|TRBD2|TRBJ2-1|TRBV20-1
CSARRGVEQFF
TGCAGTGCTCGGCGGGGGGTTGAGCAGTTCTTC
>NA|TRBD2|TRBJ2-2|TRBV7-8
CASARLAVNTGELFF
TGTGCCAGCGCCCGGCTAGCGGTGAACACCGGGGAGCTGTTTTTT
>NA|NA|TRBJ2-2|TRBV7-2
CASSLTAGKNTGELFF
TGTGCCAGCAGCTTAACTGCGGGGAAGAACACCGGGGAGCTGTTTTTT
>NA|TRBD2|TRBJ2-3|TRBV5-5
CASSLVQRGSGDTQYF
TGTGCCAGCAGCTTGGTCCAGCGGGGGTCGGGAGATACGCAGTATTTT
>NA|NA|TRBJ2-1|TRBV5-8
CASSLIPGSNEQFF
TGTGCCAGCAGCTTAATTCCCGGTAGTAATGAGCAGTTCTTC
>NA|NA|TRBJ2-3|TRBV21-1
CASSTPGLPTDTQYF
TGTGCCAGCAGCACACCGGGACTGCCCACAGATACGCAGTATTTT
>NA|NA|TRBJ1-6|TRBV2
CASSEQRSSYNSPLHF
TGTGCCAGCAGCGAACAGCGAAGCTCCTATAATTCACCCCTCCACTTT
>NA|NA|TRBJ2-1|TRBV7-9
CASSFGNNEQFF
TGTGCCAGCAGCTTCGGGAACAATGAGCAGTTCTTC
>NA|TRBD1|TRBJ1-5|TRBV28
CASSLGTGGGQPQHF
TGTGCCAGCAGTTTAGGGACAGGGGGCGGTCAGCCCCAGCATTTT
>few|NA|TRBJ2-2|TRBV30
CAWNWAGWTGELFF
TGTGCCTGGAATTGGGCAGGGTGGACCGGGGAGCTGTTTTTT
>NA|TRBD1|TRBJ1-2|TRBV27
CASSFGQGNYGYTF
TGTGCCAGCAGTTTCGGACAGGGAAACTATGGCTACACCTTC
>NA|NA|TRBJ2-5|TRBV5-1
CASSSRGAAETQYF
TGCGCCAGCAGCTCCAGGGGCGCGGCAGAGACCCAGTACTTC
>once|TRBD1|TRBJ2-7|TRBV29-1
CSVSGQGFWEQYF
TGCAGCGTTTCCGGACAGGGGTTTTGGGAGCAGTACTTC
>NA|NA|TRBJ2-2|TRBV24-1
CATSDTRTANTGELFF
TGTGCCACCAGTGATACGAGGACAGCGAACACCGGGGAGCTGTTTTTT
>NA|TRBD1|TRBJ1-4|TRBV5-8
CASSSYAGTGYEKLFF
TGTGCCAGCAGCTCGTATGCAGGGACAGGGTACGAAAAACTGTTTTTT
>once|NA|TRBJ1-1|TRBV23-1
CASSQISEITEAFF
TGCGCCAGCAGTCAGATTAGTGAAATCACTGAAGCTTTCTTT
>NA|TRBD1|TRBJ1-6|TRBV27
CASSLWTGANSPLHF
TGTGCCAGCAGTTTATGGACAGGGGCGAATTCACCCCTCCACTTT
>NA|NA|TRBJ1-6|TRBV25-1
CASSAGGFNSPLHF
TGTGCCAGCAGTGCAGGAGGGTTTAATTCACCCCTCCACTTT
>NA|NA|TRBJ2-1|TRBV14
CASSQVVFDEQFF
TGTGCCAGCAGCCAAGTAGTTTTCGATGAGCAGTTCTTC
>NA|TRBD2|TRBJ2-1|TRBV18
CASSGIAGSYNEQFF
TGTGCCAGCTCAGGAATAGCGGGGTCCTACAATGAGCAGTTCTTC
>NA|NA|TRBJ1-4|TRBV6-5
CASRRGLGEKLFF
TGTGCCAGCAGAAGGGGGTTAGGTGAAAAACTGTTTTTT
>NA|TRBD1|TRBJ2-5|TRBV7-3
CASSEKGRGTGVETQYF
TGTGCCAGCAGCGAAAAGGGGCGGGGGACAGGGGTCGAGACCCAGTACTTC
>once|NA|TRBJ1-2|TRBV6-5
CASSRTPSGYGYTF
TGTGCCAGCAGTCGCACGCCATCAGGCTATGGCTACACCTTC
>NA|NA|TRBJ1-6|TRBV5-1
CASSLGHNSYNSPLHF
TGCGCCAGCAGCTTGGGACATAACTCCTATAATTCACCCCTCCACTTT
>NA|NA|TRBJ1-4|TRBV18
CASSPYQGSNEKLFF
TGTGCCAGCTCACCATATCAGGGGTCAAATGAAAAACTGTTTTTT
>NA|NA|TRBJ2-1|TRBV11-2
CASSLDRGGNEQFF
TGTGCCAGCAGCTTAGACAGGGGTGGAAATGAGCAGTTCTTC
>NA|TRBD1|TRBJ2-6|TRBV5-4
CASSLRDRVSGANVLTF
TGTGCCAGCAGCCTACGGGACAGGGTCTCTGGGGCCAACGTCCTGACTTTC
>NA|TRBD2|TRBJ2-2|TRBV5-1
CASSTGLAGGAGELFF
TGCGCCAGCAGCACCGGACTAGCGGGGGGAGCCGGGGAGCTGTTTTTT
>NA|NA|TRBJ2-3|TRBV3-1/TRBV3-2
CASSQGQADTQYF
TGTGCCAGCAGCCAAGGACAGGCAGATACGCAGTATTTT
>NA|TRBD2|TRBJ2-3|TRBV19
CASSIELAGSGDTQYF
TGTGCCAGTAGTATAGAACTAGCGGGGTCGGGAGATACGCAGTATTTT
>NA|TRBD1|TRBJ2-5|TRBV10-2
CATRQGPQETQYF
TGCGCCACTAGACAGGGCCCTCAAGAGACCCAGTACTTC
>NA|NA|TRBJ1-1|TRBV19
CASTLDMNTEAFF
TGTGCCAGTACCTTGGACATGAACACTGAAGCTTTCTTT
>NA|NA|TRBJ2-1|TRBV30
CAWIPGYNEQFF
TGTGCCTGGATCCCCGGGTACAATGAGCAGTTCTTC
>NA|TRBD1|TRBJ2-1|TRBV24-1
CATSDLRDSQFF
TGTGCCACCAGTGATTTGAGGGACAGCCAGTTCTTC
>NA|NA|TRBJ2-5|TRBV10-2
CASSELLETQYF
TGCGCCAGCAGTGAGCTCCTGGAGACCCAGTACTTC
>once|TRBD2|TRBJ2-5|TRBV30
CAWRSASGGRGGTQYF
TGTGCCTGGAGATCGGCTAGCGGGGGACGTGGGGGGACCCAGTACTTC
>NA|NA|TRBJ2-1|TRBV24-1
CATSDLQGYNEQFF
TGTGCCACCAGTGATTTACAGGGCTACAATGAGCAGTTCTTC
>NA|NA|TRBJ2-3|TRBV4-1
CASSQGSAGGSTDTQYF
TGCGCCAGCAGCCAAGGATCGGCGGGCGGGAGCACAGATACGCAGTATTTT
>once|NA|TRBJ1-2|TRBV6-6
CASSLTGWGYGYTF
TGTGCCAGCAGCTTGACAGGATGGGGCTATGGCTACACCTTC
>NA|NA|TRBJ1-1|TRBV5-4
CASSLDLYTEAFF
TGTGCCAGCAGCTTGGACTTGTACACTGAAGCTTTCTTT
>NA|TRBD1|TRBJ2-5|TRBV6-1
CASRQGTGGVGTQYF
TGTGCCAGCAGACAAGGGACAGGGGGCGTTGGGACCCAGTACTTC
>NA|NA|TRBJ2-3|TRBV4-1
CASSLGPQGSDTQYF
TGCGCCAGCAGCCTTGGGCCACAGGGTTCAGATACGCAGTATTTT
>NA|NA|TRBJ1-1|TRBV19
CASSTTGIRSTEAFF
TGTGCCAGTAGTACCACAGGGATACGGAGCACTGAAGCTTTCTTT
>NA|NA|TRBJ2-2|TRBV2
CASSKQGLAGELFF
TGTGCCAGCAGTAAACAGGGTCTGGCCGGGGAGCTGTTTTTT
>NA|TRBD1|TRBJ1-5|TRBV19
CASSPTGDQPQHF
TGTGCCAGTAGTCCGACAGGGGATCAGCCCCAGCATTTT
>NA|TRBD1|TRBJ1-6|TRBV14
CASSQTTGGLSPLHF
TGTGCCAGCAGTCAGACGACAGGGGGCTTATCACCCCTCCACTTT